The clone carrying this T cell receptor beta chain was seen at least ten times. The sample originates from a study of T-cell reconstitution after alpha-beta-depleted transplantation in children. The TCRbeta library incorporated unique molecular identifiers. In TCRdb, the PCR reads were re-called with MiXCR into one record per CDR3 protein. The sample includes 200,000 or so distinct CDR3 sequences, just under 6.5% of them seen just once. This clonotype was sampled from a girl in the first two years of life with combined immunodeficiency, due to receive a stem cell transplant. The source material was PBMCs, sampled before TCRalphabeta/CD19-depleted stem cell transplant.

CDR3 nucleotide sequence: TGTGCCAGCAGTGATCTCCGACCTCTGGGGGAGCAGTACTTC. As protein: CASSDLRPLGEQYF. The chain joins TRBV28 to TRBJ2-7; no definite D call. The CDR3 is 14 residues long. The V and J ends lost 5 bases and 7 bases respectively, with 18 bases between them. CDR1 MDHEN and CDR2 SYDVKM come from the germline V gene.